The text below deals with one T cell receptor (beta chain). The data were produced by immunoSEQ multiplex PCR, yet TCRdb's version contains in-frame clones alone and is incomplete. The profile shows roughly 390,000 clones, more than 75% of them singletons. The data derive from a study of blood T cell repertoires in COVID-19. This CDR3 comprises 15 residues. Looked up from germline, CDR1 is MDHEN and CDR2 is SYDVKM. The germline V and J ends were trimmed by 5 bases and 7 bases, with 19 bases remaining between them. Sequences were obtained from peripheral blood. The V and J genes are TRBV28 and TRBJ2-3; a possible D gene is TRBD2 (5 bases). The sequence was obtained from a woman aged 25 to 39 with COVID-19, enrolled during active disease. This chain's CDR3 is CASSPLPGRGNTQYF. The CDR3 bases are TGTGCCAGCAGTCCCCTCCCCGGTCGGGGAAATACGCAGTATTTT.